Here is one T cell receptor (beta chain) with its context. This record belongs to a study of T cell changes during pregnancy in multiple sclerosis. Only in-frame clones appear in the TCRdb table, and some are missing; sequencing was by immunoSEQ multiplex PCR. The sample has about 71,000 clones, roughly nine tenths seen once. The CDR3 has 15 residues. The junction had 8 bases not matched to a gene; V was cut back by 4 bases and J by 5 bases. Germline CDR1 SEHNR, CDR2 FQNEAQ (reference sequence). V gene TRBV7-9 combines with J gene TRBJ2-7, with 10 bases identical to TRBD2. This sample comprised peripheral blood, obtained in the third trimester of pregnancy. The clonotype was recovered from a female donor with multiple sclerosis, enrolled in a pregnancy study. CDR3 bases: TGTGCCAGCAGCTCGGCACGGACTAGCGGCGACGAGCAGTACTTC. Residues: CASSSARTSGDEQYF.